One sample yielded the 5 T cell receptor beta chains listed below, sequenced in a study of CD8 T cells in Susac syndrome. The authors reverse transcribed roughly 0.5 to 1 ug RNA with random hexamers. TCRdb recomputed calls from the immunoSEQ multiplex PCR reads with MiXCR, one row per CDR3 protein. Of 250,000 to 350,000 distinct CDR3 sequences listed, around 90% are singletons. The specimen was CD4+ T cells from PBMCs. The receptors derive from a human donor with multiple sclerosis.

The chain combines TRBV3-1 with TRBJ2-1; D is ambiguous. The CDR3 runs 13 residues. The germline V and J ends were trimmed by 4 bases and 3 bases, with 7 bases remaining between them. Germline V gene sequence: CDR1 LGHDT, CDR2 YNNKEL (reference sequence). CDR3 DNA: TGTGCCAGCAGCCCAAGACTCTACAATGAGCAGTTCTTC. Protein sequence: CASSPRLYNEQFF.

The chain combines TRBV4-1 with TRBJ1-5; D call uncertain. Trimming left V 0 bases short and J 0 bases short, with 6 bases between. Germline values: CDR1 MGHRA, CDR2 YSYEKL. The CDR3 contains 15 residues. CDR3 coding DNA: TGCGCCAGCAGCCAAGAGGGCCCTAGCAATCAGCCCCAGCATTTT. Protein: CASSQEGPSNQPQHF.

This clonotype was seen once. The V call is TRBV12-3 or TRBV12-4, the J call TRBJ2-1; TRBD1 matches 11 bases. Unmatched junction bases numbered 13, after V lost 6 bases and J lost 6 bases. CDR3 length equals 17 residues. The CDR3 nucleotides are TGTGCCAGCAGGGCCGGGACAGGGGGTCAAAACCTCAATGAGCAGTTCTTC. Translating gives CASRAGTGGQNLNEQFF.

The CDR3 spells CASSRDWTGQETQYF. The CDR3 DNA reads as TGCGCCAGCAGCCGGGACTGGACGGGCCAAGAGACCCAGTACTTC. This chain joins TRBV4-1 and TRBJ2-5, with D perhaps TRBD2 (6 bases). The CDR3 extends over 15 amino acids. Germline values: CDR1 MGHRA, CDR2 YSYEKL. V lost 4 bases to trimming and J lost 1 base, with 13 bases between them.

The V gene is TRBV3-1, the J gene TRBJ2-3; D is uncertain. The germline CDR1 and CDR2 sequences are LGHDT and YNNKEL (reference sequence). Trimming pared 0 bases from V and 4 bases from J, leaving 8 bases between. The CDR3 sequence is 14 residues long. The CDR3 here is CASSQEGVPDTQYF. The CDR3 nucleotides are TGTGCCAGCAGCCAAGAGGGTGTCCCAGATACGCAGTATTTT.